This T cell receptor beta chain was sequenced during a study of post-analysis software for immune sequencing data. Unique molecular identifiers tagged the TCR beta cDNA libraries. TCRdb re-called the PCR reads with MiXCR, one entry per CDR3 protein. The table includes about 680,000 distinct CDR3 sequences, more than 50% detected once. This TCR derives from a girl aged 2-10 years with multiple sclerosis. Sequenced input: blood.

CDR3 region: CASSQEGSLAANPHEQYF. CDR3 nucleotides: TGTGCCAGCAGCCAAGAGGGGAGTCTAGCGGCCAACCCCCACGAGCAGTACTTC. This chain connects TRBV3-1 to TRBJ2-7; TRBD2 matches 7 bases. The germline CDR1 and CDR2 sequences are LGHDT and YNNKEL (reference sequence). The CDR3 is made up of 18 amino acids. Unmatched junction bases numbered 16, after V lost 0 bases and J lost 5 bases.